A selection of T cell receptor beta chains follows, all from one sample in a study of CD8+ T cells in alopecia areata. Profiled with immunoSEQ multiplex PCR; TCRdb holds only in-frame clones, not every one. The sample has some 25,000 clones; around 50% are singletons. The sample was NKG2D-high CD8+ T cells sorted from blood. The receptors originated from a human donor with alopecia areata. Each CDR3 is given with its conserved first and last residue. A D gene is named only where the DNA matches it firmly. Clone sizes are given selectively: once, few, many, or a class where the clone is expanded.

d_gene: -; v_gene: TRBV15; j_gene: TRBJ2-6; abundance: few; CDR3aa: CATSRDGSAGANVLTF; CDR3nt: TGTGCCACCAGCAGAGATGGGTCAGCTGGGGCCAACGTCCTGACTTTC
d_gene: TRBD2; v_gene: TRBV7-9; j_gene: TRBJ2-1; abundance: few; CDR3aa: CASSFFTSGYNEQFF; CDR3nt: TGTGCCAGCAGCTTCTTCACTAGCGGCTACAATGAGCAGTTCTTC
d_gene: -; v_gene: TRBV10-3; j_gene: TRBJ2-1; abundance: -; CDR3aa: CAISESPREQFF; CDR3nt: TGTGCCATCAGTGAGTCTCCGAGGGAGCAGTTCTTC
d_gene: TRBD1; v_gene: TRBV19; j_gene: TRBJ1-1; abundance: -; CDR3aa: CASSENRGMNTEAFF; CDR3nt: TGTGCCAGTAGTGAGAACAGGGGAATGAACACTGAAGCTTTCTTT
d_gene: -; v_gene: TRBV5-5; j_gene: TRBJ2-7; abundance: -; CDR3aa: CASSLGSAYEQYF; CDR3nt: TGTGCCAGCAGCTTGGGGAGCGCCTACGAGCAGTACTTC
d_gene: -; v_gene: TRBV28; j_gene: TRBJ2-7; abundance: -; CDR3aa: CASSLSPAYEQYF; CDR3nt: TGTGCCAGCAGTCTAAGTCCGGCGTACGAGCAGTACTTC
d_gene: -; v_gene: TRBV13; j_gene: TRBJ2-5; abundance: -; CDR3aa: CASSSRTTPQETQYF; CDR3nt: TGTGCCAGCAGCTCCCGGACTACTCCACAAGAGACCCAGTACTTC
d_gene: -; v_gene: TRBV4-1; j_gene: TRBJ1-4; abundance: few; CDR3aa: CASSQDPAGTNEKLFF; CDR3nt: TGCGCCAGCAGCCAAGATCCCGCAGGTACAAATGAAAAACTGTTTTTT
d_gene: -; v_gene: TRBV28; j_gene: TRBJ2-4; abundance: -; CDR3aa: CAGGAASLDIQYF; CDR3nt: TGTGCCGGAGGGGCCGCGTCTCTCGACATTCAGTACTTC
d_gene: TRBD2; v_gene: TRBV9; j_gene: TRBJ2-1; abundance: -; CDR3aa: CASSPRPSGSTNEQFF; CDR3nt: TGTGCCAGCAGCCCAAGACCTAGCGGGAGTACCAATGAGCAGTTCTTC
d_gene: -; v_gene: TRBV30; j_gene: TRBJ1-1; abundance: -; CDR3aa: CAWTRAAANTEAFF; CDR3nt: TGTGCCTGGACAAGAGCGGCGGCGAACACTGAAGCTTTCTTT
d_gene: -; v_gene: TRBV5-6; j_gene: TRBJ1-1; abundance: -; CDR3aa: CASSFRGGSNTEAFF; CDR3nt: TGTGCCAGCAGCTTTCGGGGAGGGTCTAACACTGAAGCTTTCTTT
d_gene: -; v_gene: TRBV7-2; j_gene: TRBJ1-2; abundance: -; CDR3aa: CASSRGQVWVGYGYTF; CDR3nt: TGTGCCAGCAGCCGGGGGCAGGTTTGGGTCGGCTATGGCTACACCTTC
d_gene: -; v_gene: TRBV18; j_gene: TRBJ2-1; abundance: few; CDR3aa: CASSPAYNEQFF; CDR3nt: TGTGCCAGCTCACCAGCCTACAATGAGCAGTTCTTC
d_gene: -; v_gene: TRBV2; j_gene: TRBJ2-7; abundance: -; CDR3aa: CASMGVADSYEQYF; CDR3nt: TGTGCCAGTATGGGGGTAGCGGACTCCTACGAGCAGTACTTC
d_gene: -; v_gene: TRBV7-9; j_gene: TRBJ2-3; abundance: -; CDR3aa: CASDQKPDTQYF; CDR3nt: TGTGCCAGCGACCAGAAGCCAGATACGCAGTATTTT
d_gene: TRBD2; v_gene: TRBV7-2; j_gene: TRBJ2-1; abundance: many; CDR3aa: CASSYPGGSSYNEQFF; CDR3nt: TGTGCCAGCAGCTACCCCGGCGGGAGCTCCTACAATGAGCAGTTCTTC
d_gene: -; v_gene: TRBV29-1; j_gene: TRBJ2-1; abundance: -; CDR3aa: CSVEESPLRAEPYNEQFF; CDR3nt: TGCAGCGTTGAAGAATCCCCCTTAAGAGCCGAACCCTACAATGAGCAGTTCTTC